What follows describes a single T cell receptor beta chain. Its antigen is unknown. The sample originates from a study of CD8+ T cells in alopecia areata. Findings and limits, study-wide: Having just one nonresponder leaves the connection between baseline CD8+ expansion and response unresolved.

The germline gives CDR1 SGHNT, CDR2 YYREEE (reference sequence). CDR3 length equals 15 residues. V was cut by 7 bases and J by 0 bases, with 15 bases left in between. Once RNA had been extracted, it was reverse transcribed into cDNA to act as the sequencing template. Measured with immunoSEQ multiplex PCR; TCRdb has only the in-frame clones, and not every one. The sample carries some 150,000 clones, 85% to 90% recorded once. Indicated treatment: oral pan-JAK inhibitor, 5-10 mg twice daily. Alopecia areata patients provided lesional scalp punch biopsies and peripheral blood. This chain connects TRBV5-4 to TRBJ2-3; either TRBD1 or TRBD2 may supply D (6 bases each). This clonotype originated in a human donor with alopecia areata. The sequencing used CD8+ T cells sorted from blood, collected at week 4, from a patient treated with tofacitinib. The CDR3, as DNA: TGTGCCAGCGCGTTAGGGGGGCTTAGCACAGATACGCAGTATTTT. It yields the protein CASALGGLSTDTQYF.